This TCR beta chain was retrieved from a study of control samples from healthy donors and cancer patients. V trimming: 4 bases; J trimming: 6 bases; junction bases outside the gene matches: 5. This CDR3 is 14 amino acids long. Germline loops: CDR1 SGDLS, CDR2 YYNGEE. Data came from immunoSEQ multiplex PCR; TCRdb stores just in-frame clones and leaves some out. The table records 150,000 to 200,000 clones, about 91% of them present only once. This receptor was taken from a woman in her twenties or thirties in good health. Sequencing was performed on blood. The chain uses TRBV9 and TRBJ2-3; TRBD2 matches 10 bases. CDR3 residues: CASSPGSGRDTQYF. The DNA for the CDR3 is TGTGCCAGCAGCCCCGGTAGCGGGAGGGATACGCAGTATTTT.